A single sample is the source of the 30 T cell receptor beta chains below, sequenced in a study of T cells in Graves' hyperthyroidism and ophthalmopathy. TCR beta CDR3 regions were amplified from RNA transcripts. With the HTBI primer set, the TCR CDR3 went through a first round of RT-PCR. TCRdb itself ran the multiplex PCR reads through MiXCR, one entry per CDR3 protein. The profile covers almost 250,000 distinct CDR3 sequences, with approximately 25% appearing a single time and under 40% taken by the ten largest. The sequencing input was blood. The receptors were sampled from a woman between 40 and 55 years old with Graves' ophthalmopathy.

The chain uses TRBV10-3 and TRBJ1-1; D is possibly TRBD1 (6 bases). The V gene's germline CDR1 is ENHRY and CDR2 SYGVKD. V was clipped by 6 bases and J by 1 base, with 15 bases between them. The length of the CDR3 is 15 residues. CDR3 amino acids: CAIRTTGRANTEAFF. The CDR3 DNA reads TGTGCCATCAGGACCACAGGGAGGGCGAACACTGAAGCTTTCTTT.

This clonotype was counted at least ten times. The genes are TRBV29-1 and TRBJ2-2, with D perhaps TRBD1 (6 bases). The CDR3 runs to 14 residues. The germline V gene encodes CDR1 SQVTM and CDR2 ANQGSEA. V lost 7 bases and J lost 0, with 12 bases in between. The CDR3 DNA sequence: TGCAGCGCCAGGACAGATGCGAACACCGGGGAGCTGTTTTTT. Its translation: CSARTDANTGELFF.

The table lists this clonotype with many counts. The chain is built from TRBV4-1 and TRBJ2-7; D is tentatively TRBD1 or TRBD2 (5 bases each). The ends were cut back, 3 bases at V and 3 bases at J, with 9 bases in the middle. Looked up from germline, CDR1 is MGHRA and CDR2 is YSYEKL. The CDR3 is made up of 13 amino acids. The CDR3, as DNA: TGCGCCAGCAGCCAGGGACCGGACTACGAGCAGTACTTC. This sequence encodes CASSQGPDYEQYF.

This clonotype was seen repeatedly, ten times or more. This rearrangement joins TRBV6-2 or TRBV6-3 to TRBJ1-2; 7 bases map to TRBD1. V trimming: 6 bases; J trimming: 0 bases; junction bases outside the gene matches: 16. Germline-derived CDR1 and CDR2 are MNHEY and SVGEGT. This CDR3 contains 18 residues. CDR3 amino acids: CASSPFDGTAITNYGYTF. The DNA for the CDR3 is TGTGCCAGCAGCCCTTTCGACGGGACAGCAATTACTAACTATGGCTACACCTTC.

This clonotype was counted many times. The genes are TRBV7-8 and TRBJ2-2; D not resolved. From germline, CDR1 is SGHVS and CDR2 FQNEAQ. V lost 8 bases, J lost 4 bases, and 5 bases lay in between. The CDR3 has 11 amino acids. The DNA of the CDR3 is TGTGCCAGCTGGAGCACCGGGGAGCTGTTTTTT. Protein sequence: CASWSTGELFF.

This clonotype was seen repeatedly, ten times or more. The chain employs TRBV20-1 and TRBJ1-5; 8 positions match TRBD1. The germline CDR1 and CDR2 sequences are DFQATT and SNEGSKA (reference sequence). The length of the CDR3 is 14 residues. The V and J ends lost 5 bases and 0 bases, in that order; junction bases with no gene match: 3. CDR3 DNA: TGCAGTGCTCGGACAGGGAGTAGCAATCAGCCCCAGCATTTT. This sequence encodes CSARTGSSNQPQHF.

The chain combines TRBV12-3 or TRBV12-4 with TRBJ2-7, with 7 bases identical to TRBD1. CDR3 length equals 15 residues. Unmatched junction bases numbered 9, after V lost 5 bases and J lost 2 bases. The DNA for the CDR3 is TGTGCCAGCAGTGAAGACAGGGCCAGAACCTACGAGCAGTACTTC. Protein: CASSEDRARTYEQYF.

This clonotype was recorded at least ten times. This sequence joins TRBV24-1 and TRBJ2-4; a possible D gene is TRBD1 (8 bases). Germline V CDR1 and CDR2: KGHDR, SFDVKD. V lost 3 bases, J lost 7 bases, and 15 bases lay in between. The CDR3 runs 15 residues. The CDR3 DNA is TGTGCCACCAGTGATCACGGACAGGGAGGGAACATTCAGTACTTC. Protein sequence: CATSDHGQGGNIQYF.

The rearrangement joins TRBV28 to TRBJ2-5; D is possibly TRBD1 (5 bases). The germline CDR1 and CDR2 sequences are MDHEN and SYDVKM. This CDR3 is 14 amino acids long. Trimming left V 3 bases short and J 7 bases short, with 15 bases between. CDR3 in amino acids: CASSFFSPQGTQYF. CDR3 bases: TGTGCCAGCAGTTTTTTCAGTCCCCAGGGGACCCAGTACTTC.

This clonotype occurred a few times. The chain carries TRBV6-2 or TRBV6-3 and TRBJ2-7, with TRBD2 identical over 10 bases. Germline assignment: CDR1 MNHEY and CDR2 SVGEGT. V dropped 2 bases and J dropped 6; count of bases not matched to a gene: 10. The CDR3 covers 16 residues. The CDR3 DNA is TGTGCCAGCAGTTACCCCTCCAGCGGGAGGGCGAGCGAGCAGTACTTC. It translates to CASSYPSSGRASEQYF.

This clonotype was observed many times. CDR3 DNA: TGCAGTGCTAGTGGGGTCGACACTGAAGCTTTCTTT. Its translation: CSASGVDTEAFF. The V and J genes are TRBV20-1 and TRBJ1-1; no clear D. V was cut by 3 bases and J by 3 bases, with 8 bases left in between. In germline, CDR1 is DFQATT, CDR2 SNEGSKA (reference sequence). The CDR3 is made up of 12 amino acids.

This clonotype has ten or more counts. The chain uses TRBV7-7 and TRBJ2-7, with 8 bases identical to TRBD2. CDR3 size: 21 residues. Unmatched junction bases numbered 24, after V lost 2 bases and J lost 3 bases. The V gene's germline CDR1 is SSHAT and CDR2 FNYEAQ (reference sequence). In DNA form, the CDR3 reads TGTGCCAGCAGCTTACCAAATTGGACTAGCCCTGGGAGGGCGAGAGGCTACGAGCAGTACTTC. This sequence encodes CASSLPNWTSPGRARGYEQYF.

This clonotype has more than one count but fewer than ten. The gene calls are TRBV3-1 and TRBJ2-7; 9 bases line up with TRBD2. V was pared by 1 base and J by 3 bases, with 4 bases of the junction left unmatched. This CDR3 is built from 15 residues. Germline-derived CDR1 and CDR2 are LGHDT and YNNKEL (reference sequence). As DNA, the CDR3 is TGTGCCAGCAGCCAAGCTCTAGCGGGATTCTACGAGCAGTACTTC. It translates to CASSQALAGFYEQYF.

This clonotype was counted many times. The V and J genes are TRBV18 and TRBJ2-7; 9 nucleotides agree with TRBD1. Germline V lookup: CDR1 KGHSH, CDR2 LQKENI. V lost 5 bases and J lost 6; bases outside the gene matches: 5. The CDR3 consists of 13 residues. Here the CDR3 reads CASSSRDRAEQYF. DNA of the CDR3: TGTGCCAGCTCATCACGGGACAGGGCCGAGCAGTACTTC.

This clonotype was observed at least ten times. The rearrangement links TRBV5-1 to TRBJ2-2; D not certain. The CDR3 extends over 15 amino acids. The V and J ends lost 0 bases and 0 bases respectively, with 6 bases between them. Per germline, CDR1 SGHRS and CDR2 YFSETQ. CDR3 in DNA: TGCGCCAGCAGCTTGGGACATTCGAACACCGGGGAGCTGTTTTTT. Translating gives CASSLGHSNTGELFF.

This clonotype was found many times. CDR3 amino acids: CASSVTLQGPTNYGYTF. The DNA of the CDR3 is TGTGCCAGCAGCGTAACCCTACAGGGGCCAACCAACTATGGCTACACCTTC. This sequence joins TRBV9 and TRBJ1-2; 7 bases are shared with TRBD1. This CDR3 comprises 17 residues. V dropped 1 base and J dropped 2; count of bases not matched to a gene: 11. Germline CDR1 and CDR2: SGDLS and YYNGEE.

The rearrangement uses TRBV28 and TRBJ2-5, with TRBD2 identical over 8 bases. Germline V gene lookup returns CDR1 MDHEN and CDR2 SYDVKM. The CDR3 extends over 15 amino acids. V trimming: 2 bases; J trimming: 3 bases; junction bases outside the gene matches: 5. In nucleotides, the CDR3 is TGTGCCAGCAGTTTAGGGCTAGCGGGCAAAGAGACCCAGTACTTC. Protein: CASSLGLAGKETQYF. The full variable domain, rest sourced from reference TRBV28 and TRBJ2-5, is DVKVTQSSRYLVKRTGEKVFLECVQDMDHENMFWYRQDPGLGLRLIYFSYDVKMKEKGDIPEGYSVSREKKERFSLILESASTNQTSMYLCASSLGLAGKETQYFGPGTRLLVL.

The table lists this clonotype with many counts. J is TRBJ1-2 and V is TRBV18; the D is unclear. The ends were cut back, 0 bases at V and 2 bases at J, with 7 bases in the middle. Germline CDR1 KGHSH, CDR2 LQKENI. The CDR3 totals 14 residues. In DNA, the CDR3 is TGTGCCAGCTCACCACCGGGGAGGAACTATGGCTACACCTTC. Its protein product is CASSPPGRNYGYTF.

The gene calls are TRBV6-2 or TRBV6-3 and TRBJ1-1; D gene uncertain. Between the trimmed V and J ends, which lost 2 bases and 1 base, there was a span of 8 bases. The CDR3 contains 14 residues. Germline CDR1 MNHEY, CDR2 SVGEGT. CDR3 residues: CASSYEARNTEAFF. The CDR3, as DNA: TGTGCCAGCAGTTACGAGGCGAGGAACACTGAAGCTTTCTTT.

The chain uses TRBV24-1 and TRBJ2-3; perhaps TRBD1 as D (6 bases). V lost 7 bases, J lost 4 bases, and 11 bases lay in between. The CDR3 totals 13 residues. Germline values: CDR1 KGHDR, CDR2 SFDVKD. CDR3 region: CATSHRASDTQYF. As DNA, the CDR3 is TGTGCCACCAGCCACAGGGCATCAGATACGCAGTATTTT.

This clonotype was seen ten or more times. The chain employs TRBV20-1 and TRBJ2-7, with 7 nucleotides matching TRBD2. The CDR3 covers 14 residues. The ends lost 4 bases at V and 5 bases at J; junction bases unmatched: 11. Germline lookup yields CDR1 DFQATT and CDR2 SNEGSKA (reference sequence). CDR3 region: CSATNLAEHDEQYF. As DNA, the CDR3 is TGCAGTGCTACGAATCTAGCGGAGCACGACGAGCAGTACTTC.

This clonotype was found many times. This sequence joins TRBV5-1 and TRBJ2-5, with a possible D match to TRBD2 (6 bases). The germline V gene has CDR1 SGHRS and CDR2 YFSETQ. V was cut by 4 bases and J by 5 bases, with 12 bases left in between. This CDR3 has 13 amino acids. The CDR3 DNA reads TGCGCCAGCAGCGGGAGGAGGAGGGAGACCCAGTACTTC. It yields the protein CASSGRRRETQYF. Full variable domain (outside the CDR3, taken from reference TRBV5-1 and TRBJ2-5): KAGVTQTPRYLIKTRGQQVTLSCSPISGHRSVSWYQQTPGQGLQFLFEYFSETQRNKGNFPGRFSGRQFSNSRSEMNVSTLELGDSALYLCASSGRRRETQYFGPGTRLLVL.

This clonotype was found many times. The chain carries TRBV28 and TRBJ1-2, with 11 bases lining up with TRBD1. The germline V gene encodes CDR1 MDHEN and CDR2 SYDVKM. Trimming cost V 4 bases and J 8 bases; bases outside gene matches: 6. This CDR3 contains 14 residues. As DNA, the CDR3 is TGTGCCAGCAGTTCGGACAGGGGGCTCGCGGGCTACACCTTC. As protein: CASSSDRGLAGYTF.

J is TRBJ2-7 and V is TRBV20-1; perhaps TRBD1 as D (5 bases). CDR1 is DFQATT, CDR2 SNEGSKA, per germline (reference sequence). Between the trimmed V and J ends, which lost 6 bases and 4 bases, there was a span of 16 bases. The CDR3 contains 13 residues. For the CDR3, the DNA is TGCAGTGCAGAGCACAGGTCGGGTTACGAGCAGTACTTC. Translated, it gives CSAEHRSGYEQYF.

This clonotype was observed many times. The chain carries TRBV5-5 and TRBJ1-1; D gene ambiguous. Trimming cost V 5 bases and J 0 bases, with 14 bases left between them. CDR3 length equals 15 residues. Germline assignment: CDR1 SGHKS and CDR2 YYEKEE (reference sequence). The CDR3 loop is CASSRASLLNTEAFF. The CDR3 DNA follows: TGTGCCAGCAGTAGGGCCTCCCTTCTGAACACTGAAGCTTTCTTT.

This clonotype was observed at least ten times. This sequence joins TRBV28 and TRBJ1-5, with 8 bases lining up with TRBD1. The CDR3 consists of 16 residues. V shed 4 bases and J 4 bases; nucleotides not matched to a gene: 9. The germline gives CDR1 MDHEN, CDR2 SYDVKM. Here the CDR3 DNA reads TGTGCCAGCAGTTCCCCGACAGGGGAAGGGAATCAGCCCCAGCATTTT. Its translation is CASSSPTGEGNQPQHF.

This clonotype was recorded many times. This chain links TRBV10-3 with TRBJ2-2; D gene unclear. V lost 8 bases and J lost 3, with 16 bases in between. From germline, CDR1 is ENHRY and CDR2 SYGVKD. The CDR3 extends over 15 amino acids. The CDR3 is CAIRPRSGDTGELFF. DNA of the CDR3: TGTGCCATCCGTCCTCGAAGTGGGGACACCGGGGAGCTGTTTTTT.

This clonotype was found many times. V usage is TRBV30 and J usage is TRBJ2-4; perhaps TRBD1 as D (6 bases). The CDR3 is made up of 18 amino acids. Looked up from germline, CDR1 is GTSNPN and CDR2 is SVGIG (reference sequence). V lost 2 bases to trimming and J lost 0 bases, with 20 bases between them. CDR3 in amino acids: CAWSPTGVDSLAKNIQYF. The CDR3 nucleotides are TGTGCCTGGAGTCCCACGGGTGTGGACAGTCTAGCCAAAAACATTCAGTACTTC. Full variable domain (outside the CDR3, taken from reference TRBV30 and TRBJ2-4): SQTIHQWPATLVQPVGSPLSLECTVEGTSNPNLYWYRQAAGRGLQLLFYSVGIGQISSEVPQNLSASRPQDRQFILSSKKLLLSDSGFYLCAWSPTGVDSLAKNIQYFGAGTRLSVL.

This clonotype was seen at least ten times. This CDR3 fails to terminate in the conserved phenylalanine or tryptophan, so it likely reflects a read error. The limits of the CDR3 on the DNA are not certain, so only TCRdb's listed CDR3 is given. The rearrangement links TRBV24-1 to TRBJ1-5; the table calls TRBD1, which could not be checked here. The CDR3 is 9 residues long, counting both termini. Per germline, CDR1 KGHDR and CDR2 SFDVKD. This CDR3 is CATSEFGRP.

The V gene is TRBV20-1, the J gene TRBJ1-1, with D uncertain. The V gene's germline CDR1 is DFQATT and CDR2 SNEGSKA (reference sequence). This CDR3 spans 15 amino acids. V lost 2 bases and J 0 bases, leaving 13 bases between the germline ends. The CDR3 DNA is TGCAGTGCTAGACGGGAAGAAAGCATGAACACTGAAGCTTTCTTT. Translation: CSARREESMNTEAFF.